The subject of this entry is one T cell receptor beta chain. The germline V and J ends were trimmed by 3 bases and 1 base, with 13 bases remaining between them. The CDR3 is 15 residues long. The germline V gene has CDR1 SGDLS and CDR2 YYNGEE. This sample is drawn from a study of cytomegalovirus exposure and HLA in healthy donors. PCR amplification relied on 60 Vbeta primers (plus 13 Jbeta primers). Libraries were prepared by immunoSEQ multiplex PCR; TCRdb keeps only in-frame clonotypes and omits some of them. This sample contains approximately 79,000 clones. This TCR derives from a boy under 18 in good health and CMV-seronegative. The chain has TRBV9 and TRBJ1-1; weak D call: TRBD1 (6 bases). The specimen sequenced was PBMCs. CDR3 residues: CASSERGGQNTEAFF. CDR3 coding DNA: TGTGCCAGCAGCGAGAGGGGGGGACAGAACACTGAAGCTTTCTTT.